Listed here are 20 T cell receptor beta chains from one sample, sequenced in a study of cytomegalovirus exposure and HLA in healthy donors. Sequenced by immunoSEQ multiplex PCR; TCRdb stores in-frame clones only, minus some. Here the sample spans about 110,000 clones, around 85% being singletons. Sequenced material: PBMCs. These receptors were taken from a woman aged 18-30 years in good health and CMV-seronegative.

The chain links TRBV27 to TRBJ1-5; D gene uncertain. V lost 1 base, J lost 0 bases, and 7 bases lay in between. CDR3 length: 15 amino acids. The germline V gene encodes CDR1 MNHEY and CDR2 SMNVEV (reference sequence). The DNA of the CDR3 is TGTGCCAGCAGTTTATGGCCATATAGCAATCAGCCCCAGCATTTT. It encodes CASSLWPYSNQPQHF.

The gene calls are TRBV30 and TRBJ1-4; TRBD1 matches at 7 bases. Trimming cost V 5 bases and J 2 bases; bases outside gene matches: 2. There are 13 residues in the CDR3. CDR1 is GTSNPN and CDR2 is SVGIG in the germline V gene (reference sequence). The CDR3, as DNA: TGTGCCTGGGAACAGGGGACTAATGAAAAACTGTTTTTT. It is translated as CAWEQGTNEKLFF. Full variable domain (missing parts from reference TRBV30 and TRBJ1-4): SQTIHQWPATLVQPVGSPLSLECTVEGTSNPNLYWYRQAAGRGLQLLFYSVGIGQISSEVPQNLSASRPQDRQFILSSKKLLLSDSGFYLCAWEQGTNEKLFFGSGTQLSVL.

This clone has a single count. The CDR3 DNA reads TGTGCCAGCAGCGTCCTTCCAGGGGGTAGCACAGATACGCAGTATTTT. The encoded protein is CASSVLPGGSTDTQYF. This chain uses TRBV5-6 with TRBJ2-3; 7 bases fit TRBD1. Per germline, CDR1 SGHDT and CDR2 YYEEEE. The CDR3 totals 16 residues. Trimming at V came to 4 bases and at J to 0 bases, leaving 8 bases not matched to a gene.

V usage is TRBV5-1 and J usage is TRBJ1-1; tentatively, D is TRBD1 (6 bases). The V gene lost 4 bases and the J gene lost 0 bases, with 10 bases spanning the gap. The CDR3 spans 14 residues. Germline loops: CDR1 SGHRS, CDR2 YFSETQ. CDR3 sequence reads: CASSQDSLNTEAFF. In DNA, the CDR3 is TGCGCCAGCAGCCAGGACAGCTTGAACACTGAAGCTTTCTTT.

In nucleotides, the CDR3 is TGTGCCAGCAGCTACGACAGGATCTATGGCTACACCTTC. As protein: CASSYDRIYGYTF. V gene TRBV5-6 combines with J gene TRBJ1-2, with D maybe TRBD1 (6 bases). CDR1 and CDR2 from the germline V gene are SGHDT and YYEEEE. The CDR3 is 13 residues long. Trimming cost V 3 bases and J 4 bases, with 10 bases left between them.

The chain uses TRBV14 and TRBJ2-1; 10 bases line up with TRBD2. J lost 9 bases, V lost 4 bases, and 9 bases had no gene match. This CDR3 is built from 15 residues. In germline, CDR1 is SGHDN, CDR2 FVKESK. CDR3 nucleotide sequence: TGTGCCAGCAGCCGAAGCGGGGGGGCACTGGGTGAGCAGTTCTTC. It yields the protein CASSRSGGALGEQFF. Filled out from reference TRBV14 and TRBJ2-1, the complete variable domain reads EAGVTQFPSHSVIEKGQTVTLRCDPISGHDNLYWYRRVMGKEIKFLLHFVKESKQDESGMPNNRFLAERTGGTYSTLKVQPAELEDSGVYFCASSRSGGALGEQFFGPGTRLTVL.

The chain has TRBV2 and TRBJ1-6; D may be TRBD1 (5 bases). The germline CDR1 and CDR2 sequences are SNHLY and FYNNEI. V dropped 8 bases and J dropped 9 bases, with 23 bases sitting between them. The CDR3 spans 16 residues. Here the CDR3 DNA reads TGTGCCAGCGGACGACAGTCGGCAACGGGGGGTTCACCCCTCCACTTT. It translates to CASGRQSATGGSPLHF.

The chain couples TRBV2 to TRBJ2-7; the D gene is possibly TRBD2 (5 bases). The CDR3 totals 14 residues. CDR1 and CDR2 (germline): SNHLY, FYNNEI. V was pared by 2 bases and J by 7 bases, with 15 bases between. This CDR3 is CASSERTDLREQYF. As DNA, the CDR3 is TGTGCCAGCAGTGAAAGGACTGATCTTCGGGAGCAGTACTTC.

This clone was recorded once. This sequence joins TRBV9 and TRBJ2-7; TRBD1 matches 8 bases. Trimming at V came to 0 bases and at J to 2 bases, leaving 4 bases not matched to a gene. CDR1 SGDLS and CDR2 YYNGEE come from the germline V gene. This CDR3 spans 15 amino acids. In nucleotides, the CDR3 is TGTGCCAGCAGCGTAGGTGGGACAGGAACCTACGAGCAGTACTTC. It encodes CASSVGGTGTYEQYF.

The gene calls are TRBV15 and TRBJ1-6; 9 positions agree with TRBD1. CDR3 length: 14 residues. In germline, CDR1 is LNHNV, CDR2 YYDKDF (reference sequence). The ends lost 3 bases at V and 9 bases at J; junction bases unmatched: 3. The CDR3 DNA follows: TGTGCCACCAGCAGGGGGACAGGGCCTTCACCCCTCCACTTT. Amino acids: CATSRGTGPSPLHF.

A few counts support this clone. The chain uses TRBV5-4 and TRBJ1-2; TRBD1 is a possible D gene (6 bases). The germline V gene has CDR1 SGHNT and CDR2 YYREEE (reference sequence). This CDR3 contains 12 residues. Trimming cost V 5 bases and J 8 bases, with 13 bases left between them. CDR3 in DNA: TGTGCCAGCAGTGTACAGGGTACCGGCTACACCTTC. This sequence encodes CASSVQGTGYTF.

The gene calls are TRBV6-5 and TRBJ2-3; 8 bases are a match to TRBD1. This CDR3 is built from 14 residues. The ends lost 6 bases at V and 0 bases at J; junction bases unmatched: 2. CDR1 MNHEY and CDR2 SVGAGI come from the germline V gene. CDR3 DNA sequence: TGTGCCAGCAGGACAGGGGCTAGCACAGATACGCAGTATTTT. It translates to CASRTGASTDTQYF.

A single count supports this clone. This chain uses TRBV4-2 with TRBJ2-7; maybe TRBD2 (5 bases). The CDR3 totals 17 residues. Germline V lookup: CDR1 LGHNA, CDR2 YNFKEQ. With 1 base removed from V and 3 bases from J, the gap between germline ends came to 19 bases. The CDR3: CASSQGTGRTTFYEQYF. CDR3 nucleotides: TGTGCCAGCAGCCAAGGGACGGGGAGAACTACATTCTACGAGCAGTACTTC.

The chain has TRBV9 and TRBJ1-2; 8 nucleotides match TRBD1. In germline, CDR1 is SGDLS, CDR2 YYNGEE. Trimming removed 5 bases from V and 4 bases from J; junction bases left unmatched: 10. The CDR3 contains 15 residues. The CDR3 DNA sequence: TGTGCCAGCAGTGCGAACCGGGACAGGCTCTATGGCTACACCTTC. Its translation is CASSANRDRLYGYTF.

This rearrangement joins TRBV7-9 to TRBJ1-4; TRBD1 aligns across 7 bases. There are 17 residues in the CDR3. Germline assignment: CDR1 SEHNR and CDR2 FQNEAQ (reference sequence). Trimming removed 4 bases from V and 6 bases from J; junction bases left unmatched: 14. This CDR3 is CASSSLVGQYLDEKLFF. The CDR3 DNA reads as TGTGCCAGCAGCTCTCTTGTGGGACAGTACCTCGATGAAAAACTGTTTTTT.

Only one count was recorded for this clone. The V call is TRBV4-1, the J call TRBJ2-3; 13 nucleotides line up with TRBD2. V lost 3 bases and J lost 3; bases outside the gene matches: 3. CDR1 and CDR2 from the germline V gene are MGHRA and YSYEKL. The CDR3 sequence is 16 residues long. CDR3 bases: TGCGCCAGCAGCCACACTAGCGGGGGGGCAACAGATACGCAGTATTTT. It yields the protein CASSHTSGGATDTQYF.

The rearrangement links TRBV25-1 to TRBJ1-1; tentative D call: TRBD1 (6 bases). This CDR3 has 12 amino acids. Germline V gene sequence: CDR1 MGHDK, CDR2 SYGVNS. The V end was cut by 6 bases, the J end by 7 bases, with 12 bases between. CDR3 in DNA: TGTGCCAGCAGCCTAGGGGGGGTTGAAGCTTTCTTT. Encoded protein: CASSLGGVEAFF. The whole variable domain, remainder taken from reference TRBV25-1 and TRBJ1-1, is EADIYQTPRYLVIGTGKKITLECSQTMGHDKMYWYQQDPGMELHLIHYSYGVNSTEKGDLSSESTVSRIRTEHFPLTLESARPSHTSQYLCASSLGGVEAFFGQGTRLTVV.

This chain links TRBV9 with TRBJ2-7; 8 bases match TRBD1. Germline lookup yields CDR1 SGDLS and CDR2 YYNGEE. There are 15 residues in the CDR3. The V segment lost 4 bases and the J segment 3 bases; nucleotides outside the gene matches: 9. The CDR3, as DNA: TGTGCCAGCAGCCGCGGGCCAGGGGGCGTCTACGAGCAGTACTTC. This encodes CASSRGPGGVYEQYF.

CDR3 residues: CASSETGSSGANVLTF. Written as DNA, the CDR3 is TGTGCCAGCAGTGAAACAGGTTCCTCTGGGGCCAACGTCCTGACTTTC. The chain is built from TRBV6-1 and TRBJ2-6, with a tentative D call TRBD1 (5 bases). The CDR3 has 16 residues. Germline V gives CDR1 MNHNS, CDR2 SASEGT. V was pared by 2 bases and J by 0 bases, with 8 bases between.

This clone was seen a few times. In DNA form, the CDR3 reads TGTGCCAGTAGTATAGCGGGGACAGGCGGGAATTCACCCCTCCACTTT. Its protein is CASSIAGTGGNSPLHF. This chain joins TRBV19 and TRBJ1-6, with 8 nucleotides matching TRBD1. The CDR3 covers 16 residues. V lost 1 base, J lost 7 bases, and 6 bases stayed unmatched. Germline values: CDR1 LNHDA, CDR2 SQIVND (reference sequence).